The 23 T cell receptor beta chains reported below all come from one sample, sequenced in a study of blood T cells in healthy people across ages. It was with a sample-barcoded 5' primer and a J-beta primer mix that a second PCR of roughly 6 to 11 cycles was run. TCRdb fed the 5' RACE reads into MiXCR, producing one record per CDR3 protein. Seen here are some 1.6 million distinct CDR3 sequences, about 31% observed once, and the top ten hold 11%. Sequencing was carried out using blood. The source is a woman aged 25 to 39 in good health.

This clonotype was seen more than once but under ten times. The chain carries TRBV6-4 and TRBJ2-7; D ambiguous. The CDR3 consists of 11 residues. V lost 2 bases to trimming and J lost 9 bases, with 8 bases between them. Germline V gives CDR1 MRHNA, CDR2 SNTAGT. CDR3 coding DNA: TGTGCCAGCAGTGACGGATGGAGGCAGTACTTC. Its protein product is CASSDGWRQYF.

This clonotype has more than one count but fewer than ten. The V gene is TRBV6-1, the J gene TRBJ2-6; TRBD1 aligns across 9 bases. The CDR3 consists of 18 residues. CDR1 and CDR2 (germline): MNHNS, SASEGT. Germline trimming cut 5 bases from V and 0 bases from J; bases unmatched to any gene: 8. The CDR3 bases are TGTGCCAGCAGTCCAACCGGGACAGGGAGCTCTGGGGCCAACGTCCTGACTTTC. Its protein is CASSPTGTGSSGANVLTF.

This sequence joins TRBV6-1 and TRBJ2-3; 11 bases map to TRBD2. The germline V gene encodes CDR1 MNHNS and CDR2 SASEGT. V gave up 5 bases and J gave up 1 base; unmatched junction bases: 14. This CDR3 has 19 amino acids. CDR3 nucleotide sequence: TGTGCCAGCAGTCAGCGGGGTAGCGGGAGGGCCCGGGGCACAGATACGCAGTATTTT. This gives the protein CASSQRGSGRARGTDTQYF.

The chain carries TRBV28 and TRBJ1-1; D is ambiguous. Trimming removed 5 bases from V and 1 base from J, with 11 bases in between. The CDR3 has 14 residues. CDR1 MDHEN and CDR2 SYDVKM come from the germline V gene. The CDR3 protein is CASSPFERNTEAFF. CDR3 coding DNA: TGTGCCAGCAGTCCCTTCGAGAGGAACACTGAAGCTTTCTTT.

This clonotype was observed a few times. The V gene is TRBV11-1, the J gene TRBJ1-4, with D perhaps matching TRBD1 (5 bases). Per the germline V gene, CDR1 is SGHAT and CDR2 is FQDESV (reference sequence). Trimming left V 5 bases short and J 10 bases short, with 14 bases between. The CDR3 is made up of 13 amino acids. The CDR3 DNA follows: TGTGCCAGCAGCCCCGGGACTGGCGGAAAACTGTTTTTT. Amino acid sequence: CASSPGTGGKLFF.

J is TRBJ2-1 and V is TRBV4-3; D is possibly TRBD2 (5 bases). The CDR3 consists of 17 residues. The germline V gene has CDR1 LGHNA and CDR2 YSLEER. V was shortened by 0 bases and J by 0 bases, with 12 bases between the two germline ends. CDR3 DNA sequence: TGCGCCAGCAGCCAAGATGGGCAGCGGAGCTCCTACAATGAGCAGTTCTTC. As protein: CASSQDGQRSSYNEQFF.

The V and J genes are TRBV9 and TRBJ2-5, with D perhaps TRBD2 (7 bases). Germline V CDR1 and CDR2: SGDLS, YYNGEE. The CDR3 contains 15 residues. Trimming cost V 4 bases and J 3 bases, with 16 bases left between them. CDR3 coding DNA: TGTGCCAGCAGCCCCGGGGGGCGGGACGAAGAGACCCAGTACTTC. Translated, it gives CASSPGGRDEETQYF.

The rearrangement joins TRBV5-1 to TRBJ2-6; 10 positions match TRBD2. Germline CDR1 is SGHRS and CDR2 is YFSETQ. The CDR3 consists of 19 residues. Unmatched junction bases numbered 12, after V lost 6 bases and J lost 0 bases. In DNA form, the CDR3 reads TGCGCCAGCACTTCATCCGGGACTAGCGCCCGCTCTGGGGCCAACGTCCTGACTTTC. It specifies CASTSSGTSARSGANVLTF.

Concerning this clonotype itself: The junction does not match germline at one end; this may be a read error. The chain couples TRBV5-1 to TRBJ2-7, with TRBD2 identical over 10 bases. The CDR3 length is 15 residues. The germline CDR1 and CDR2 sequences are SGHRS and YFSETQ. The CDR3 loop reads CSSSPRTSGSYEQYF. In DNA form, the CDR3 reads TGCTCCAGCAGCCCGAGGACTAGCGGATCCTACGAGCAGTACTTC.

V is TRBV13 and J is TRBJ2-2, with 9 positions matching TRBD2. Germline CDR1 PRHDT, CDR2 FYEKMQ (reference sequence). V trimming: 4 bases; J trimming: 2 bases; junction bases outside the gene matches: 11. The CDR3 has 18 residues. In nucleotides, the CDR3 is TGTGCCAGCAGCTCGGGCCACGGACTAGCGTCAAACACCGGGGAGCTGTTTTTT. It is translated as CASSSGHGLASNTGELFF.

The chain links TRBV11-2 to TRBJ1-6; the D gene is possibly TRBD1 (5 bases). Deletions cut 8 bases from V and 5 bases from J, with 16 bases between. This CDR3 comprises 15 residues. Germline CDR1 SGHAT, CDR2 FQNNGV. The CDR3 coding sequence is TGTGCCAGCGGCCTAGGGGACGTCCATAATTCACCCCTCCACTTT. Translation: CASGLGDVHNSPLHF.

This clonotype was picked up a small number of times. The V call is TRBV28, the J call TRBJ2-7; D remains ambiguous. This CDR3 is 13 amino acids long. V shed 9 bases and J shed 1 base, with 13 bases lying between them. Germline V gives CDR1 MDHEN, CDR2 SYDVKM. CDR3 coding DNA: TGTGCCAGTTCCGTAAACCGATCCTACGAGCAGTACTTC. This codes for CASSVNRSYEQYF.

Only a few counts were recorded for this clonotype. The CDR3 DNA sequence: TGCGCCACCACAGGGGGCTATCTGGACTCTGGGGCCAACGTCCTGACTTTC. Its translation: CATTGGYLDSGANVLTF. The chain is built from TRBV5-1 and TRBJ2-6; 9 bases are a match to TRBD1. The CDR3 loop spans 17 amino acids. CDR1 SGHRS and CDR2 YFSETQ come from the germline V gene. The junction had 10 bases not matched to a gene; V was cut back by 9 bases and J by 0 bases.

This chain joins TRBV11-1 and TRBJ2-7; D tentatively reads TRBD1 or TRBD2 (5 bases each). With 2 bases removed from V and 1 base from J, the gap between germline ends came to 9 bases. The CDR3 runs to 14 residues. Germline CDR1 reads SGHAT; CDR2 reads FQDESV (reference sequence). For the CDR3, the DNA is TGTGCCAGCAGCTTACACGGGGCGTCCTACGAGCAGTACTTC. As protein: CASSLHGASYEQYF.

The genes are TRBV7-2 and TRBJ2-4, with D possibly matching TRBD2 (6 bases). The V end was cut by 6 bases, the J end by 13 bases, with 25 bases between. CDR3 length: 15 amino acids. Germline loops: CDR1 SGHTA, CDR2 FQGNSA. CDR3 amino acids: CASREPGLARGEQYF. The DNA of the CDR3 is TGTGCCAGCAGGGAACCGGGACTCGCACGGGGTGAGCAGTACTTC.

CDR3 loop: CSAGSSGAIGGTQYF. Written as DNA, the CDR3 is TGCAGTGCTGGGTCGTCGGGCGCCATTGGGGGGACCCAGTACTTC. This chain joins TRBV20-1 and TRBJ2-5; D is tentatively TRBD1 or TRBD2 (5 bases each). The V end was cut by 5 bases, the J end by 7 bases, with 23 bases between. The germline V gene encodes CDR1 DFQATT and CDR2 SNEGSKA (reference sequence). There are 15 residues in the CDR3.

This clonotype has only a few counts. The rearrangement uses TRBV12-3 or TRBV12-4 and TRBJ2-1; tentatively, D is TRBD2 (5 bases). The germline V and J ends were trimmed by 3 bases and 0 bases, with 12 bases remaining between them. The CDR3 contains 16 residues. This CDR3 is CASSFTGLASYNEQFF. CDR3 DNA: TGTGCCAGCAGTTTTACCGGGCTAGCCTCCTACAATGAGCAGTTCTTC.

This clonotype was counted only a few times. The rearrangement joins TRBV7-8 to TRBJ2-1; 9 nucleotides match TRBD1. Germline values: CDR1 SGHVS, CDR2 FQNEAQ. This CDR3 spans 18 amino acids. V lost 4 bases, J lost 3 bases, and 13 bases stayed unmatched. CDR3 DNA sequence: TGTGCCAGCAGCTCCGGGACAGGGAGCCAACTCCTCTACAATGAGCAGTTCTTC. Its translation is CASSSGTGSQLLYNEQFF.

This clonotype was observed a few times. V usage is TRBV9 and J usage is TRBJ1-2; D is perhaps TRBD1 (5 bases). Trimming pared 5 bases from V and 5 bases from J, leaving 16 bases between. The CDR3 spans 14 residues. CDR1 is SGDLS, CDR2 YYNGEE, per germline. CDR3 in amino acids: CASSRQSIIYGYTF. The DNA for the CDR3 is TGTGCCAGCAGTAGACAGTCGATTATATATGGCTACACCTTC. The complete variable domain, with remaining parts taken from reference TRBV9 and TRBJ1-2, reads DSGVTQTPKHLITATGQRVTLRCSPRSGDLSVYWYQQSLDQGLQFLIQYYNGEERAKGNILERFSAQQFPDLHSELNLSSLELGDSALYFCASSRQSIIYGYTFGSGTRLTVV.

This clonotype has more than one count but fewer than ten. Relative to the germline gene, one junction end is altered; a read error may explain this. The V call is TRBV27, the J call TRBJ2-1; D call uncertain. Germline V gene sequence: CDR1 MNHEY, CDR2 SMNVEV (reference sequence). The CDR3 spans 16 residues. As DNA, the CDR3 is TGTGCCAGTAGTTTATACGGGCACCGGGTGTACAATGAGCAGTTCTTC. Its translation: CASSLYGHRVYNEQFF.

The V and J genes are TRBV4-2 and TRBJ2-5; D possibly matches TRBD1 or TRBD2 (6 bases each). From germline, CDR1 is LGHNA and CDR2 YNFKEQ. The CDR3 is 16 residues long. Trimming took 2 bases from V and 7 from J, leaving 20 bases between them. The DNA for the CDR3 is TGTGCCAGCAGCCAAACGGCCCCTAGGGGGGAAGGGACCCAGTACTTC. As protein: CASSQTAPRGEGTQYF.

CDR3 coding DNA: TGTGCCATCAGGGGACTAGCGGGAGGGCATACAGATACGCAGTATTTT. Translating it yields CAIRGLAGGHTDTQYF. V is TRBV10-3 and J is TRBJ2-3, with 16 nucleotides matching TRBD2. V was clipped by 6 bases and J by 3 bases; unmatched bases: 3. The CDR3 is 16 amino acids. Germline V gives CDR1 ENHRY, CDR2 SYGVKD.

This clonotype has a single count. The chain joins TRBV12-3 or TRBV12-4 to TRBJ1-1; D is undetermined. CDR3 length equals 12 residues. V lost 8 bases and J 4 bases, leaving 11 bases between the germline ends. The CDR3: CASLRDFTEAFF. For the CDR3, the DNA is TGTGCCAGCTTACGGGATTTCACTGAAGCTTTCTTT.